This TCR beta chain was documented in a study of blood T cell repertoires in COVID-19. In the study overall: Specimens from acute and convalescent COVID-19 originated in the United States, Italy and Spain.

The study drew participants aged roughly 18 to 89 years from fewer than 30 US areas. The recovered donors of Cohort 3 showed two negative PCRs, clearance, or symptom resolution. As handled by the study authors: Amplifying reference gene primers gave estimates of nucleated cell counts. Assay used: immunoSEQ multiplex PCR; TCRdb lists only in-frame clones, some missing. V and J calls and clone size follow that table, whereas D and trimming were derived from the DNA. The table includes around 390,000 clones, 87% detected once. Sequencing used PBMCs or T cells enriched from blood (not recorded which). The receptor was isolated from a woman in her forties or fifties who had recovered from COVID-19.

The CDR3 nucleotides read TGTGCCAGCAGCTCCCTCGGACTAGCGGGGGGGGAGCGCCAGTTCTTC. This codes for CASSSLGLAGGERQFF. The V call is TRBV7-9, the J call TRBJ2-1, with 15 bases matching TRBD2. The CDR3 extends over 16 amino acids. Germline V gene lookup returns CDR1 SEHNR and CDR2 FQNEAQ (reference sequence). V was clipped by 4 bases and J by 13 bases; unmatched bases: 11.